This entry lists 30 T cell receptor beta chains sequenced from one sample in a study of blood T cells in healthy people across ages. Next came a second PCR, run for about 6 to 12 cycles, which used a sample-barcoded 5' primer along with a J-beta primer mix. TCRdb recomputed calls from the 5' RACE reads with MiXCR, one row per CDR3 protein. Among about 940,000 distinct CDR3 sequences listed, approximately 49% were seen once. Input material: blood. The receptors originated from a man aged 25-40 years in good health.

The CDR3 DNA reads as TGTGCCAGCAGCTTTTTATCCACCTATAGGACACGCACAGATACGCAGTATTTT. Translated: CASSFLSTYRTRTDTQYF. The J gene is TRBJ2-3, the V gene TRBV5-8, with D possibly matching TRBD1 (5 bases). Germline CDR1 is SGHTS and CDR2 is YDEGEE. The CDR3 is 18 residues long. V was trimmed by 2 bases and J by 1 base, leaving 20 bases between them.

This chain links TRBV5-1 with TRBJ2-5, with 8 bases lining up with TRBD1. CDR3 length equals 13 residues. With 8 bases clipped from V and 3 bases from J, the junction kept 6 bases outside the gene matches. The germline V gene encodes CDR1 SGHRS and CDR2 YFSETQ. This CDR3 reads CARASGQEETQYF. The CDR3, as DNA: TGCGCCAGGGCGTCGGGACAGGAAGAGACCCAGTACTTC.

The V gene is TRBV12-3 or TRBV12-4, the J gene TRBJ1-1, with D possibly matching TRBD1 (5 bases). CDR3 length equals 14 residues. V was trimmed by 1 base and J by 7 bases, leaving 13 bases between them. CDR3 DNA: TGTGCCAGCAGTTTAGGAAACAGGCTCGGTGAAGCTTTCTTT. Protein product: CASSLGNRLGEAFF.

This clonotype was detected only a few times. The chain combines TRBV20-1 with TRBJ2-3, with D perhaps TRBD2 (7 bases). Germline CDR1 reads DFQATT; CDR2 reads SNEGSKA (reference sequence). This CDR3 has 15 amino acids. V was pared by 3 bases and J by 1 base, with 14 bases between. The CDR3 is CSARGASGRTDTQYF. CDR3 nucleotides: TGCAGTGCTAGGGGGGCTAGCGGACGCACAGATACGCAGTATTTT.

This chain joins TRBV28 and TRBJ2-7; 7 nucleotides agree with TRBD2. V lost 6 bases and J lost 4; bases outside the gene matches: 12. CDR1 and CDR2 from the germline V gene are MDHEN and SYDVKM. The CDR3 spans 15 residues. For the CDR3, the DNA is TGTGCCAGCAGCTCTAGCGGCGGGGGAAGGTACGAGCAGTACTTC. This translates into CASSSSGGGRYEQYF. Filled out from reference TRBV28 and TRBJ2-7, the complete variable domain reads DVKVTQSSRYLVKRTGEKVFLECVQDMDHENMFWYRQDPGLGLRLIYFSYDVKMKEKGDIPEGYSVSREKKERFSLILESASTNQTSMYLCASSSSGGGRYEQYFGPGTRLTVT.

A few counts support this clonotype. This chain links TRBV28 with TRBJ2-7; D may correspond to TRBD1 or TRBD2 (5 bases each). The length of the CDR3 is 15 residues. Trimming stripped 8 bases from V and 2 bases from J, with 19 bases between. The germline V gene has CDR1 MDHEN and CDR2 SYDVKM. The DNA of the CDR3 is TGTGCCAGCCTAGGCCCCGGGGCCTTCCCCTACGAGCAGTACTTC. This translates into CASLGPGAFPYEQYF. The whole variable domain, remainder taken from reference TRBV28 and TRBJ2-7, is DVKVTQSSRYLVKRTGEKVFLECVQDMDHENMFWYRQDPGLGLRLIYFSYDVKMKEKGDIPEGYSVSREKKERFSLILESASTNQTSMYLCASLGPGAFPYEQYFGPGTRLTVT.

This chain joins TRBV12-3 or TRBV12-4 and TRBJ1-6, with 8 positions matching TRBD1. The length of the CDR3 is 14 residues. J lost 7 bases, V lost 6 bases, and 5 bases had no gene match. The CDR3 DNA is TGTGCCAGCAGCCGACAGGGGTGGAATTCACCCCTCCACTTT. Protein product: CASSRQGWNSPLHF.

This chain links TRBV24-1 with TRBJ2-1; TRBD1 aligns across 7 bases. V shed 2 bases and J 4 bases; nucleotides not matched to a gene: 7. The CDR3 sequence is 16 residues long. Germline assignment: CDR1 KGHDR and CDR2 SFDVKD. This CDR3 reads CATSDSSGTDYNEQFF. The CDR3 DNA reads TGTGCCACCAGTGATTCGTCCGGGACAGATTACAATGAGCAGTTCTTC.

The chain recombines TRBV20-1 with TRBJ2-3, with 11 bases identical to TRBD2. Germline V gives CDR1 DFQATT, CDR2 SNEGSKA (reference sequence). The CDR3 loop spans 15 amino acids. J lost 6 bases, V lost 4 bases, and 9 bases had no gene match. CDR3 DNA sequence: TGCAGTGCTACGGCGACTAGCGGGGACCAGGATACGCAGTATTTT. Its translation is CSATATSGDQDTQYF.

This clonotype was seen only a few times. V is TRBV4-1 and J is TRBJ2-7; D gene ambiguous. Trimming shortened V by 1 base and J by 1 base, and 8 bases separated the two germline ends. CDR3 length equals 14 residues. The germline gives CDR1 MGHRA, CDR2 YSYEKL. The CDR3 here is CASSQATLSYEQYF. The CDR3, as DNA: TGCGCCAGCAGCCAAGCCACCCTGTCCTACGAGCAGTACTTC.

This clonotype was detected a few times. V and J are TRBV29-1 and TRBJ2-7, with 9 bases identical to TRBD2. The V gene end was trimmed by 4 bases and the J gene end by 2 bases; junction bases not matched to a gene: 6. The CDR3 is made up of 14 amino acids. Germline V gives CDR1 SQVTM, CDR2 ANQGSEA. The CDR3 loop reads CSVGGASGAYEQYF. Here the CDR3 DNA reads TGCAGCGTTGGGGGGGCTAGCGGGGCCTACGAGCAGTACTTC.

The chain employs TRBV28 and TRBJ2-1; D is undetermined. The length of the CDR3 is 16 residues. The ends were cut back, 3 bases at V and 8 bases at J, with 20 bases in the middle. Looked up from germline, CDR1 is MDHEN and CDR2 is SYDVKM. DNA of the CDR3: TGTGCCAGCAGTTTGGTGTCTAAGGGCCTTCTGGATGAGCAGTTCTTC. As protein: CASSLVSKGLLDEQFF.

This clonotype was seen a few times. The rearrangement uses TRBV12-3 or TRBV12-4 and TRBJ1-2, with D uncertain. The CDR3 sequence is 13 residues long. Deletions cut 4 bases from V and 2 bases from J, with 8 bases between. CDR3 loop: CASSCGQNYGYTF. As DNA, the CDR3 is TGTGCCAGCAGTTGTGGCCAGAACTATGGCTACACCTTC.

The V gene is TRBV27, the J gene TRBJ1-1; D is uncertain. V was cut by 2 bases and J by 7 bases, with 17 bases left in between. CDR1 and CDR2 from the germline V gene are MNHEY and SMNVEV (reference sequence). This CDR3 region has 15 residues. The CDR3 DNA reads as TGTGCCAGCAGTTTAAGACGAAGTACCTTTTATGAAGCTTTCTTT. This encodes CASSLRRSTFYEAFF.

This sequence joins TRBV4-1 and TRBJ2-1; 7 nucleotides align to TRBD1. The CDR3 sequence is 16 residues long. CDR1 and CDR2 (germline): MGHRA, YSYEKL. Germline trimming cut 3 bases from V and 4 bases from J; bases unmatched to any gene: 9. CDR3 amino acids: CASSQEPGQTYNEQFF. For the CDR3, the DNA is TGCGCCAGCAGCCAGGAACCGGGACAGACATACAATGAGCAGTTCTTC.

V gene TRBV6-1 combines with J gene TRBJ2-7, with TRBD1 matching over 12 bases. This CDR3 has 19 residues. Germline V lookup: CDR1 MNHNS, CDR2 SASEGT. The V segment lost 5 bases and the J segment 2 bases; nucleotides outside the gene matches: 16. The CDR3 region is CASSPPRDRGRVGTYEQYF. DNA for the CDR3: TGTGCCAGCAGTCCCCCGCGGGACAGGGGGCGAGTAGGAACCTACGAGCAGTACTTC.

In this sample, this clonotype turned up a few times. The V call is TRBV9, the J call TRBJ2-2; the D gene is possibly TRBD1 (6 bases). CDR3 size: 17 residues. The V gene lost 1 base and the J gene lost 3 bases, with 16 bases spanning the gap. In germline, CDR1 is SGDLS, CDR2 YYNGEE. CDR3 in amino acids: CASSVPEDSTDTGELFF. The CDR3 coding sequence is TGTGCCAGCAGCGTACCGGAGGACAGTACCGACACCGGGGAGCTGTTTTTT.

This clonotype showed up just a few times. The gene calls are TRBV25-1 and TRBJ1-1; D ambiguous. The germline CDR1 and CDR2 sequences are MGHDK and SYGVNS. The germline V and J ends were trimmed by 5 bases and 0 bases, with 10 bases remaining between them. The CDR3 sequence is 14 residues long. CDR3 loop: CASSSRTLNTEAFF. In DNA, the CDR3 is TGTGCCAGCAGTTCAAGAACGTTGAACACTGAAGCTTTCTTT.

The genes are TRBV28 and TRBJ1-2, with D tentatively TRBD1 (6 bases). The germline CDR1 and CDR2 sequences are MDHEN and SYDVKM. This CDR3 is built from 16 residues. The V end lost 7 bases, the J end lost 4 bases, and 22 bases lay between the germline ends. CDR3 protein: CASTRDQRGGPYGYTF. The CDR3 coding sequence is TGTGCCAGCACAAGAGACCAAAGGGGGGGACCCTATGGCTACACCTTC.

This clonotype was seen a few times. The chain is built from TRBV6-5 and TRBJ1-1; D unclear. The CDR3 spans 14 residues. Germline V gives CDR1 MNHEY, CDR2 SVGAGI. V gave up 0 bases and J gave up 11 bases, with 16 bases separating them. CDR3 amino acids: CASSYSIGQGRAFF. CDR3 DNA: TGTGCCAGCAGTTACTCGATCGGCCAAGGGCGGGCTTTCTTT.

The chain joins TRBV7-2 to TRBJ1-2; TRBD1 is a possible D gene (6 bases). The germline CDR1 and CDR2 sequences are SGHTA and FQGNSA. CDR3 length: 14 residues. Trimming left V 5 bases short and J 8 bases short, with 18 bases between. The CDR3 region is CASSVEPGAGGYTF. CDR3 DNA sequence: TGTGCCAGCAGCGTAGAACCGGGGGCGGGAGGCTACACCTTC.

The chain joins TRBV29-1 to TRBJ2-1; D is ambiguous. The germline gives CDR1 SQVTM, CDR2 ANQGSEA. V lost 6 bases and J lost 5, with 14 bases in between. The CDR3 has 13 amino acids. CDR3: CSVVLLGHNEQFF. The CDR3 DNA sequence: TGCAGCGTCGTGTTGCTCGGTCACAATGAGCAGTTCTTC.

CDR3 residues: CASKVQGRGGYTF. Written as DNA, the CDR3 is TGTGCCAGCAAAGTACAGGGGAGGGGGGGCTACACCTTC. The chain links TRBV12-3 or TRBV12-4 to TRBJ1-2; 7 nucleotides agree with TRBD1. The CDR3 runs to 13 residues. V lost 7 bases, J lost 8 bases, and 10 bases stayed unmatched.

This clonotype appeared a few times. The CDR3 DNA is TGTGCCAGCAGCAAAAAGGGTGGGCCGCATCCCCATCGAGAGACCCAGTACTTC. Translation gives CASSKKGGPHPHRETQYF. The gene calls are TRBV21-1 and TRBJ2-5; the table's D gene call, TRBD2, was not cross checked with the DNA. TRBV21-1 is shown as a pseudogene. The CDR3 has 18 amino acids.

Only a few counts were recorded for this clonotype. The chain links TRBV29-1 to TRBJ2-1, with TRBD1 matching 11 bases. Losses at the gene ends were 6 bases for V and 1 base for J; bases not matched to a gene: 5. The CDR3 has 15 residues. From germline, CDR1 is SQVTM and CDR2 ANQGSEA. The CDR3 region has the DNA TGCAGCGTCAACGGACAGGGGGCTTCCTACAATGAGCAGTTCTTC. Its protein is CSVNGQGASYNEQFF.

The J gene is TRBJ2-1, the V gene TRBV7-2, with D perhaps assigned TRBD1 or TRBD2 (6 bases each). The last part of the DNA fits TRBJ2-7 better; the J call may be wrong. The CDR3 spans 11 residues. CDR1 is SGHTA and CDR2 is FQGNSA in the germline V gene. The CDR3 nucleotides read TGTGCCAGCGAGGGGGGTATTGAGCAGTACTTC. Translating gives CASEGGIEQYF.

The chain recombines TRBV24-1 with TRBJ1-1; 7 nucleotides match TRBD1. The CDR3 is 16 amino acids. After removal of 3 bases from V and 0 bases from J, the junction contained 6 bases not matched to a gene. CDR1 and CDR2 from the germline V gene are KGHDR and SFDVKD. CDR3 in amino acids: CATSDQVTGVNTEAFF. The DNA for the CDR3 is TGTGCCACCAGTGATCAAGTCACAGGGGTGAACACTGAAGCTTTCTTT.

This clonotype was seen more than once but under ten times. The chain uses TRBV4-1 and TRBJ2-3; D not resolved. This CDR3 comprises 17 residues. Between the trimmed V and J ends, which lost 1 base and 2 bases, there was a span of 16 bases. Germline assignment: CDR1 MGHRA and CDR2 YSYEKL. The CDR3 region is CASSQGSFQTPTDTQYF. The CDR3 bases are TGCGCCAGCAGCCAAGGCAGCTTCCAAACCCCCACAGATACGCAGTATTTT.

The chain combines TRBV4-3 with TRBJ1-1; D is possibly TRBD1 (5 bases). Per the germline V gene, CDR1 is LGHNA and CDR2 is YSLEER. The CDR3 is 14 amino acids. V was shortened by 4 bases and J by 4 bases, with 13 bases between the two germline ends. DNA of the CDR3: TGCGCCAGCAGCCGGACACTAGAAGGCACTGAAGCTTTCTTT. Residues: CASSRTLEGTEAFF.

This clonotype occurred a few times. The V and J genes are TRBV27 and TRBJ2-4; tentatively, D is TRBD1 (5 bases). Between the trimmed V and J ends, which lost 5 bases and 15 bases, there was a span of 14 bases. The germline V gene has CDR1 MNHEY and CDR2 SMNVEV (reference sequence). CDR3 length: 11 residues. CDR3 bases: TGTGCCAGCAGTCCCCGGCAGGGTAGGTACTTC. Translating gives CASSPRQGRYF.